Following are 11 T cell receptor beta chains from one sample sequenced in a study of T cell responses to AZD1222 COVID-19 vaccine (dated by TCRdb to the early 2020s). Interpreted using the paper, the time point label stands for: about 28 days (+/-7) after the second vaccine dose. The library came from the immunoSEQ multiplex PCR assay. As stored in TCRdb, this immuneACCESS dataset retains in-frame rearrangements with V and J assigned. A fraction of the clones does not appear; measured against another copy, unresolved V genes explain less than half of the discrepancy, and the remainder lacks a known reason. The sample table holds 70,000 to 90,000 clones, of which 75% to 90% were seen once. The ten largest clones capture around 10% of the sample. Sequenced here: peripheral blood, sampled 28 days after the second AZD1222 dose. The source is an adult who received the AZD1222 COVID-19 vaccine.

The rearrangement links TRBV6-1 to TRBJ1-6; no firm D call. Germline CDR1 and CDR2: MNHNS and SASEGT. The length of the CDR3 is 14 residues. V was cut by 1 base and J by 9 bases, with 10 bases left in between. This CDR3 reads CASSEEVALSPLHF. The CDR3 DNA sequence: TGTGCCAGCAGTGAAGAGGTAGCCCTTTCACCCCTCCACTTT.

The chain uses TRBV4-3 and TRBJ1-3, with D possibly TRBD1 on 6 matching bases. V was pared by 1 base and J by 8 bases, with 15 bases between. CDR1 and CDR2 from the germline V gene are LGHNA and YSLEER. CDR3 size: 15 residues. For the CDR3, the DNA is TGCGCCAGCAGCCAAGCCGGACAGTTTCGGGACACCATATATTTT. Protein sequence: CASSQAGQFRDTIYF.

CDR3 region: CASSIGFSGNTIYF. In nucleotides, the CDR3 is TGTGCCAGTAGTATTGGTTTCTCTGGAAACACCATATATTTT. The V and J genes are TRBV19 and TRBJ1-3; D remains unclear. V was pared by 3 bases and J by 0 bases, with 6 bases between. The CDR3 runs 14 residues. Germline V gene sequence: CDR1 LNHDA, CDR2 SQIVND (reference sequence).

V is TRBV13 and J is TRBJ1-2, with D unclear. V gave up 0 bases and J gave up 4 bases, with 12 bases separating them. The CDR3 spans 15 residues. The germline CDR1 and CDR2 sequences are PRHDT and FYEKMQ (reference sequence). The CDR3 DNA reads as TGTGCCAGCAGCTTAGGCGAGGGCTTGGGCTATGGCTACACCTTC. It is translated as CASSLGEGLGYGYTF.

The chain is built from TRBV5-1 and TRBJ2-3; D ambiguous. V was pared by 5 bases and J by 6 bases, with 19 bases between. The germline CDR1 and CDR2 sequences are SGHRS and YFSETQ. The CDR3 is 15 amino acids. CDR3 sequence: CASSWTDWSADTQYF. The CDR3 DNA is TGCGCCAGCAGTTGGACGGATTGGTCGGCGGATACGCAGTATTTT.

The chain uses TRBV27 and TRBJ2-7, with TRBD2 matching 10 bases. J gave up 1 base and V 2 bases, and 11 bases lay outside the gene matches. The CDR3 extends over 18 amino acids. Germline V gene lookup returns CDR1 MNHEY and CDR2 SMNVEV (reference sequence). CDR3 region: CASSLRGLAGVHSYEQYF. The CDR3 coding sequence is TGTGCCAGCAGTTTAAGAGGCCTAGCGGGAGTTCATTCCTACGAGCAGTACTTC.

The CDR3 is CSAAGNTIYF. DNA for the CDR3: TGCAGTGCTGCTGGAAACACCATATATTTT. The gene calls are TRBV20-1 and TRBJ1-3; the D is unclear. The CDR3 length is 10 residues. V was clipped by 5 bases and J by 2 bases, with 1 base between them. The V gene's germline CDR1 is DFQATT and CDR2 SNEGSKA (reference sequence).

V and J are TRBV5-1 and TRBJ1-4; D is uncertain. The V and J ends lost 0 bases and 8 bases respectively, with 8 bases between them. The CDR3 spans 13 residues. Per the germline V gene, CDR1 is SGHRS and CDR2 is YFSETQ. The CDR3 DNA reads as TGCGCCAGCAGCTTGGTAGGGCTGGAAAAACTGTTTTTT. The encoded protein is CASSLVGLEKLFF.

V usage is TRBV19 and J usage is TRBJ1-5; TRBD1 aligns across 7 bases. The CDR3 spans 13 residues. The germline V gene has CDR1 LNHDA and CDR2 SQIVND (reference sequence). The V and J ends lost 7 bases and 5 bases, in that order; junction bases with no gene match: 5. The CDR3 DNA reads TGTGCCAGTACCCGGGACAGAGATCAGCCCCAGCATTTT. Residues: CASTRDRDQPQHF.

The chain is built from TRBV27 and TRBJ1-6, with D unresolved. V dropped 6 bases and J dropped 9 bases, with 18 bases sitting between them. Germline lookup yields CDR1 MNHEY and CDR2 SMNVEV (reference sequence). This CDR3 region has 15 residues. The CDR3 nucleotides read TGTGCCAGCAGATCGCTCGACACAAGTGGTTCACCCCTCCACTTT. Amino acid sequence: CASRSLDTSGSPLHF.

This chain connects TRBV6-6 to TRBJ1-4; weak D call: TRBD1 (6 bases). Germline V CDR1 and CDR2: MNHNY, SVGAGI (reference sequence). V was cut by 7 bases and J by 8 bases, with 17 bases left in between. The CDR3 sequence is 14 residues long. The CDR3 loop is CASNSAGDDEKLFF. CDR3 in DNA: TGTGCCAGCAACTCGGCAGGGGATGACGAAAAACTGTTTTTT.